This T cell receptor (beta chain) was sequenced for a study of early T cells in non-severe SARS-CoV-2 infection. Overall study: Sequencing used unsorted whole-blood bulk RNA, so chains lack pairing.

Individual cDNA molecules received unique molecular identifiers during library preparation. TCRdb reprocessed the 5' RACE reads with MiXCR, giving one entry per CDR3 protein. The repertoire holds about 32,000 distinct CDR3 sequences, with 5% to 6.5% as singletons. Findings of the study overall: CD4 and private specificities were missed by VDJdb matching, which favored anti-spike CD8 responses.

The sample holds a few counts of this clonotype. The antigen is not known. The junction departs from germline at one end; a sequencing error may be responsible. The CDR3 has 13 amino acids. Per germline, CDR1 MDHEN and CDR2 SYDVKM. Material: whole blood. This receptor was taken from an adult who was a healthcare worker with PCR-confirmed SARS-CoV-2 infection or an uninfected control (not recorded which). The rearrangement joins TRBV28 to TRBJ2-7, with D hard to call. In DNA, the CDR3 is TGTGCCAGCAGATTATTAGGAAAATACGAGCAGTACTTC. As protein: CASRLLGKYEQYF.